The 31 T cell receptor beta chains below were found in one sample sequenced in a study of blood T cell repertoires in COVID-19. Method: immunoSEQ multiplex PCR; TCRdb's copy keeps in-frame clones and lacks some. The sample consists of hundreds of thousands of clones, around nine tenths of them appearing once. The specimen was peripheral blood. Receptors originate from a woman in her twenties or thirties with COVID-19, enrolled during active disease.

The genes are TRBV13 and TRBJ1-1, with D uncertain. Germline CDR1 PRHDT, CDR2 FYEKMQ (reference sequence). The CDR3 covers 11 residues. The ends were cut back, 5 bases at V and 5 bases at J, with 6 bases in the middle. The CDR3 DNA reads TGTGCCAGCAGCAGGGAGACTGAAGCTTTCTTT. It yields the protein CASSRETEAFF. The full variable domain, in which reference TRBV13 and TRBJ1-1 provide the parts outside the CDR3, is AAGVIQSPRHLIKEKRETATLKCYPIPRHDTVYWYQQGPGQDPQFLISFYEKMQSDKGSIPDRFSAQQFSDYHSELNMSSLELGDSALYFCASSRETEAFFGQGTRLTVV.

This chain connects TRBV4-1 to TRBJ2-3, with a weak D call TRBD2 (6 bases). Trimming left V 5 bases short and J 2 bases short, with 14 bases between. Germline CDR1 and CDR2: MGHRA and YSYEKL. This CDR3 has 15 amino acids. CDR3 amino acids: CASSIRDSFTDTQYF. The CDR3 DNA sequence: TGCGCCAGCAGCATACGGGACTCATTCACAGATACGCAGTATTTT.

The rearrangement joins TRBV6-5 to TRBJ1-2; 8 bases map to TRBD1. Germline trimming cut 4 bases from V and 8 bases from J; bases unmatched to any gene: 9. The germline V gene encodes CDR1 MNHEY and CDR2 SVGAGI. This CDR3 comprises 14 residues. The CDR3: CASSFAQGAEGYTF. The CDR3 nucleotides are TGTGCCAGCAGTTTCGCCCAGGGGGCGGAGGGCTACACCTTC.

The V and J genes are TRBV2 and TRBJ2-1, with 11 bases matching TRBD2. From germline, CDR1 is SNHLY and CDR2 FYNNEI. The CDR3 consists of 18 residues. The V gene end was trimmed by 11 bases and the J gene end by 7 bases; junction bases not matched to a gene: 22. CDR3 DNA sequence: TGTGCCCAGCGGGGTACGGCTAGCGGGGGGATTAGGTCGAATGAGCAGTTCTTC. Amino acid sequence: CAQRGTASGGIRSNEQFF.

The rearrangement links TRBV6-4 to TRBJ2-1; D might be TRBD2 (5 bases). CDR1 is MRHNA, CDR2 SNTAGT, per germline. Trimming took 4 bases from V and 8 from J, leaving 12 bases between them. This CDR3 comprises 13 residues. CDR3 nucleotides: TGTGCCAGCAGTGCCCGGGATCAGGATGAGCAGTTCTTC. This sequence encodes CASSARDQDEQFF.

The chain links TRBV7-8 to TRBJ1-4; D perhaps matches TRBD1 (5 bases). Trimming stripped 1 base from V and 7 bases from J, with 7 bases between. The length of the CDR3 is 13 residues. CDR1 and CDR2 (germline): SGHVS, FQNEAQ. CDR3 loop: CASSLVGGEKLFF. The CDR3, as DNA: TGTGCCAGCAGCTTAGTGGGGGGTGAAAAACTGTTTTTT. The full variable domain, rest sourced from reference TRBV7-8 and TRBJ1-4, is GAGVSQSPRYKVAKRGQDVALRCDPISGHVSLFWYQQALGQGPEFLTYFQNEAQLDKSGLPSDRFFAERPEGSVSTLKIQRTQQEDSAVYLCASSLVGGEKLFFGSGTQLSVL.

This chain links TRBV5-4 with TRBJ2-3; weak D call: TRBD2 (7 bases). The CDR3 length is 14 residues. Per germline, CDR1 SGHNT and CDR2 YYREEE (reference sequence). Trimming took off 7 bases at V and 4 bases at J, with 16 bases between the two ends. This CDR3 is CASSRPGGSDTQYF. The CDR3 DNA sequence: TGTGCCAGCTCCCGGCCGGGGGGCTCAGATACGCAGTATTTT. The full variable domain, in which reference TRBV5-4 and TRBJ2-3 provide the parts outside the CDR3, is ETGVTQSPTHLIKTRGQQVTLRCSSQSGHNTVSWYQQALGQGPQFIFQYYREEENGRGNFPPRFSGLQFPNYSSELNVNALELDDSALYLCASSRPGGSDTQYFGPGTRLTVL.

The chain employs TRBV24-1 and TRBJ1-2; the match to TRBD1 covers 7 bases. With V trimmed by 4 bases and J by 8 bases, 3 bases remained unmatched. Germline CDR1 is KGHDR and CDR2 is SFDVKD. CDR3 length equals 12 residues. The DNA of the CDR3 is TGTGCCACCAGTGAACAGGGGCTCGGCTACACCTTC. Translating gives CATSEQGLGYTF.

The chain combines TRBV7-8 with TRBJ2-1; TRBD2 agrees at 7 bases. With V trimmed by 4 bases and J by 7 bases, 4 bases remained unmatched. This CDR3 region has 13 residues. From germline, CDR1 is SGHVS and CDR2 FQNEAQ. CDR3 DNA sequence: TGTGCCAGCAGCTGGGGGGGGGTGAATGAGCAGTTCTTC. Its translation is CASSWGGVNEQFF.

The gene calls are TRBV24-1 and TRBJ2-3; a possible D gene is TRBD1 (6 bases). The CDR3 has 15 amino acids. Germline-derived CDR1 and CDR2 are KGHDR and SFDVKD. Trimming took off 4 bases at V and 2 bases at J, with 12 bases between the two ends. CDR3 residues: CATSEADRSTDTQYF. CDR3 coding DNA: TGTGCCACCAGTGAGGCCGACAGGTCCACAGATACGCAGTATTTT.

This clone was observed once. The rearrangement uses TRBV15 and TRBJ1-1; 12 positions match TRBD1. Germline CDR1 is LNHNV and CDR2 is YYDKDF (reference sequence). The CDR3 totals 16 residues. The V segment lost 6 bases and the J segment 0 bases; nucleotides outside the gene matches: 5. The CDR3 DNA follows: TGTGCCACCAGTGCCGGGACAGGGGGCATGAACACTGAAGCTTTCTTT. This encodes CATSAGTGGMNTEAFF.

The chain is built from TRBV3-1 (or the pseudogene TRBV3-2) and TRBJ1-1; 9 bases are shared with TRBD1. The junction had 0 bases not matched to a gene; V was cut back by 4 bases and J by 3 bases. Germline V gene lookup returns CDR1 LGHDT and CDR2 YNNKEL (reference sequence). The CDR3 runs 13 residues. The CDR3 nucleotides are TGTGCCAGCAGCCGGACAGGGGACACTGAAGCTTTCTTT. It codes for CASSRTGDTEAFF.

The chain uses TRBV6-5 and TRBJ1-4; D is possibly TRBD1 (5 bases). Germline lookup yields CDR1 MNHEY and CDR2 SVGAGI. V was trimmed by 0 bases and J by 5 bases, leaving 10 bases between them. This CDR3 spans 15 amino acids. The CDR3 sequence: CASSYSGGPNEKLFF. CDR3 DNA: TGTGCCAGCAGTTACTCGGGGGGTCCGAATGAAAAACTGTTTTTT.

The CDR3 protein is CASSEHGGYDGELFF. For the CDR3, the DNA is TGTGCCAGCAGTGAACATGGGGGGTACGACGGGGAGCTGTTTTTT. The rearrangement uses TRBV2 and TRBJ2-2; perhaps TRBD2 as D (6 bases). The CDR3 spans 15 residues. CDR1 is SNHLY, CDR2 FYNNEI, per germline. V lost 2 bases and J lost 7, with 14 bases in between.

This chain joins TRBV10-2 and TRBJ1-5, with a tentative D call TRBD1 (6 bases). This CDR3 region has 14 residues. V was pared by 7 bases and J by 3 bases, with 13 bases between. Germline V CDR1 and CDR2: WSHSY, SAAADI. CDR3 protein: CASTPGALNQPQHF. For the CDR3, the DNA is TGCGCCAGCACCCCAGGGGCCCTCAATCAGCCCCAGCATTTT.

The V call is TRBV5-1, the J call TRBJ2-6; D not resolved. The CDR3 is made up of 15 amino acids. Germline lookup yields CDR1 SGHRS and CDR2 YFSETQ. Trimming removed 4 bases at V and 1 base at J, with 9 bases between. CDR3 bases: TGCGCCAGCAGCCCCGGTCCTTCTGGGGCCAACGTCCTGACTTTC. Translation: CASSPGPSGANVLTF.

This rearrangement joins TRBV13 to TRBJ1-2; TRBD1 matches at 8 bases. This CDR3 comprises 13 residues. Germline CDR1 PRHDT, CDR2 FYEKMQ (reference sequence). Trimming removed 4 bases from V and 4 bases from J; junction bases left unmatched: 2. As DNA, the CDR3 is TGTGCCAGCAGCTCCGGACAGGGCTATGGCTACACCTTC. As protein: CASSSGQGYGYTF.

DNA of the CDR3: TGTGCCAGCAGCGTAGCCAGGGGACCCTATGGCTACACCTTC. This codes for CASSVARGPYGYTF. This rearrangement joins TRBV9 to TRBJ1-2; the D gene is possibly TRBD1 (6 bases). Germline V gives CDR1 SGDLS, CDR2 YYNGEE. V was pared by 0 bases and J by 4 bases, with 10 bases between. The CDR3 is 14 amino acids.

The chain joins TRBV6-1 to TRBJ2-1, with D possibly TRBD2 on 5 matching bases. Germline V gives CDR1 MNHNS, CDR2 SASEGT. Trimming took 6 bases from V and 8 from J, leaving 20 bases between them. The CDR3 contains 15 residues. CDR3 region: CASSRGGRPLDEQFF. The CDR3 DNA reads TGTGCCAGCAGCCGGGGTGGGAGACCGTTAGATGAGCAGTTCTTC.

The J gene is TRBJ2-7, the V gene TRBV6-2 or TRBV6-3; 7 nucleotides match TRBD1. Germline V gives CDR1 MNHEY, CDR2 SVGEGT. V was clipped by 6 bases and J by 3 bases; unmatched bases: 5. This CDR3 region has 13 residues. The CDR3, as DNA: TGTGCCAGCAGCCCCGGGACAGTCTACGAGCAGTACTTC. Encoded protein: CASSPGTVYEQYF.

The CDR3 protein is CASSFQGPYDTEAFF. CDR3 in DNA: TGCGCCAGCAGCTTCCAGGGGCCTTACGACACTGAAGCTTTCTTT. This chain links TRBV5-1 with TRBJ1-1, with a tentative D call TRBD1 (6 bases). The germline V and J ends were trimmed by 2 bases and 3 bases, with 14 bases remaining between them. CDR3 length: 15 amino acids. Germline CDR1 and CDR2: SGHRS and YFSETQ.

V usage is TRBV5-1 and J usage is TRBJ1-5; 7 bases agree with TRBD1. The CDR3 is 15 amino acids. V dropped 4 bases and J dropped 6; count of bases not matched to a gene: 10. The germline V gene has CDR1 SGHRS and CDR2 YFSETQ. CDR3 bases: TGCGCCAGCAGCCCGACAGGGTCATCAAGTCAGCCCCAGCATTTT. This sequence encodes CASSPTGSSSQPQHF.

This chain joins TRBV6-5 and TRBJ1-2, with 9 bases matching TRBD1. CDR1 is MNHEY, CDR2 SVGAGI, per germline. The CDR3 has 14 amino acids. Trimming took 2 bases from V and 8 from J; bases not matched to a gene: 6. In DNA form, the CDR3 reads TGTGCCAGCAGTTACGGGGGACAGGGAGGAGGCTACACCTTC. As protein: CASSYGGQGGGYTF.

The chain combines TRBV7-2 with TRBJ2-5, with TRBD1 as a possible D gene (5 bases). Germline V gives CDR1 SGHTA, CDR2 FQGNSA. The CDR3 covers 15 residues. Between the trimmed V and J ends, which lost 0 bases and 5 bases, there was a span of 13 bases. CDR3 amino acids: CASSLAPRGSETQYF. The CDR3 nucleotides read TGTGCCAGCAGCTTAGCGCCTAGGGGTTCGGAGACCCAGTACTTC.

This rearrangement joins TRBV10-3 to TRBJ2-5; the D gene is possibly TRBD2 (6 bases). The CDR3 is 13 residues long. Germline CDR1 is ENHRY and CDR2 is SYGVKD. V lost 2 bases and J 7 bases, leaving 11 bases between the germline ends. The CDR3 loop reads CAISETPGGTQYF. In nucleotides, the CDR3 is TGTGCCATCAGTGAGACTCCCGGGGGGACCCAGTACTTC.

The V gene is TRBV10-3, the J gene TRBJ2-7; 12 nucleotides align to TRBD1. The V segment lost 6 bases and the J segment 6 bases; nucleotides outside the gene matches: 12. Germline-derived CDR1 and CDR2 are ENHRY and SYGVKD. This CDR3 is built from 16 residues. The CDR3 protein is CAISPNPGQGAGEQYV. Written as DNA, the CDR3 is TGTGCCATCAGCCCTAACCCGGGACAGGGGGCCGGCGAGCAGTACGTC.

This chain joins TRBV4-2 and TRBJ2-2; 8 bases map to TRBD2. V shed 1 base, J shed 6 bases, and the junction held 4 bases outside the gene matches. This CDR3 has 15 amino acids. The germline V gene has CDR1 LGHNA and CDR2 YNFKEQ. The CDR3 is CASSQGGTSSGELFF. The CDR3 DNA is TGTGCCAGCAGCCAAGGGGGGACTAGTTCCGGGGAGCTGTTTTTT.

The chain employs TRBV2 and TRBJ1-5, with D possibly TRBD1 on 6 matching bases. V gave up 5 bases and J gave up 4 bases, with 15 bases separating them. This CDR3 has 15 amino acids. The germline CDR1 and CDR2 sequences are SNHLY and FYNNEI. The chain's CDR3 is CASSITGLGNQPQHF. CDR3 coding DNA: TGTGCCAGCAGTATTACAGGGTTGGGGAATCAGCCCCAGCATTTT.

The J gene is TRBJ2-3, the V gene TRBV27; TRBD2 might be the D (5 bases). This CDR3 comprises 17 residues. Germline V lookup: CDR1 MNHEY, CDR2 SMNVEV (reference sequence). Between the trimmed V and J ends, which lost 3 bases and 1 base, there was a span of 17 bases. CDR3 nucleotides: TGTGCCAGCAGTTTTCTAGCCCCGGGCAGCCGCACAGATACGCAGTATTTT. Residues: CASSFLAPGSRTDTQYF.

The V gene is TRBV21-1, the J gene TRBJ1-1; TRBD1, the table's D call, was not compared with the DNA. TRBV21-1 has pseudogene status. The CDR3 runs 16 residues. Written as DNA, the CDR3 is TGTGCCAGCAGCAAGGGACAGGGGGCTTATGGCACTGAAGCTTTCTTT. Protein: CASSKGQGAYGTEAFF.

J is TRBJ2-1 and V is TRBV4-1; 7 nucleotides align to TRBD1. Trimming removed 1 base from V and 7 bases from J; junction bases left unmatched: 4. CDR1 MGHRA and CDR2 YSYEKL come from the germline V gene. CDR3 length equals 14 residues. Here the CDR3 reads CASSQVSRGNEQFF. For the CDR3, the DNA is TGCGCCAGCAGCCAAGTTTCCAGGGGGAATGAGCAGTTCTTC.